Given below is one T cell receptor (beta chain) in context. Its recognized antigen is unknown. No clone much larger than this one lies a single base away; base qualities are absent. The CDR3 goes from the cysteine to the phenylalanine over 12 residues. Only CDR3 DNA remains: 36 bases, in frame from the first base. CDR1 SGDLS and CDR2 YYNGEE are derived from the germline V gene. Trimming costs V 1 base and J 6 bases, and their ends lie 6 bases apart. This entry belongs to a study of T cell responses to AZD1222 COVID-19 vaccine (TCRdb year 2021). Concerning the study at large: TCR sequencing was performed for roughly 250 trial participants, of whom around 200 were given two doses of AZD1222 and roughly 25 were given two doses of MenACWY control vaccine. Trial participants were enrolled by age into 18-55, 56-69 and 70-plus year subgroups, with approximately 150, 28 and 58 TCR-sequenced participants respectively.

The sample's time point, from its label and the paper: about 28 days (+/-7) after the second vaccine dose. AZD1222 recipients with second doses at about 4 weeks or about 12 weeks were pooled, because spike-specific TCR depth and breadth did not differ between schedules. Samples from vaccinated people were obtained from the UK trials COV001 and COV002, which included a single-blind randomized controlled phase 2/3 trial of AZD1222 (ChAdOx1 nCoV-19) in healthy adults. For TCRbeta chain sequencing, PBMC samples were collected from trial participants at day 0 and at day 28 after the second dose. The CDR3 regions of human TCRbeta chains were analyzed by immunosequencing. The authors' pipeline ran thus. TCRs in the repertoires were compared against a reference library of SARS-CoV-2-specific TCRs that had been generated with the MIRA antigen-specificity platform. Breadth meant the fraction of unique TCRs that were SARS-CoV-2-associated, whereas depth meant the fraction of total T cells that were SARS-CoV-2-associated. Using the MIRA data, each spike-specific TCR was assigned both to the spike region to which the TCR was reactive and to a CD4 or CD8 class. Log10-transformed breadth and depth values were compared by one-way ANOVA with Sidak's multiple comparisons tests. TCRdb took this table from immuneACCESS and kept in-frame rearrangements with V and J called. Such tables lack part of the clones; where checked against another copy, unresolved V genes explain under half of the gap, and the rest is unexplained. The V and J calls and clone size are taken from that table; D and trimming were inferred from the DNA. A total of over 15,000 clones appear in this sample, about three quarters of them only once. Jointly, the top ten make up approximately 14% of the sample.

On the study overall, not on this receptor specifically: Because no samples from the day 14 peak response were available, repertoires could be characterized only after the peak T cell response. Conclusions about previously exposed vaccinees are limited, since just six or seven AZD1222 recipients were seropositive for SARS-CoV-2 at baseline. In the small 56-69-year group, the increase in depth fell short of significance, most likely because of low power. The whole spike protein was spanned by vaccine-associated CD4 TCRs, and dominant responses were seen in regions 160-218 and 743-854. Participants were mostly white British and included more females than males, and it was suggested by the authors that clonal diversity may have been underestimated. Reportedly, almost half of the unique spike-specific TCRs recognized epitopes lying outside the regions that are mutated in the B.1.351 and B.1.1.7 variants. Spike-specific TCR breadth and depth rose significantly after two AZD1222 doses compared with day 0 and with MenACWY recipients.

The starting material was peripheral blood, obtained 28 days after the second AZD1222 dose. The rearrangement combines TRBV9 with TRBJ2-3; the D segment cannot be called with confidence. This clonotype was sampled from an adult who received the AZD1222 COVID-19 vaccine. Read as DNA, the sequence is TGTGCCAGCAGCGTAAACCGCGATACGCAGTATTTT. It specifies CASSVNRDTQYF. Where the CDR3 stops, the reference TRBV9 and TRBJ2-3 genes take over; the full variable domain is DSGVTQTPKHLITATGQRVTLRCSPRSGDLSVYWYQQSLDQGLQFLIQYYNGEERAKGNILERFSAQQFPDLHSELNLSSLELGDSALYFCASSVNRDTQYFGPGTRLTVL.